This T cell receptor (beta chain) was sequenced in a study of STAT5B mutations in CD4+ large granular lymphocyte leukemia. Controls came from buffy coats of healthy blood donors. Method: immunoSEQ multiplex PCR; TCRdb's copy keeps in-frame clones and lacks some. The sample carries about 21,000 clones, about 71% recorded once. V was pared by 0 bases and J by 4 bases, with 7 bases between. Germline CDR1 and CDR2: MNHNY and SVGAGI (reference sequence). CDR3 length: 14 amino acids. The sequenced material came from CD4+ T cells from blood buffy coats. This sequence was found in a human donor in good health. The chain uses TRBV6-6 and TRBJ2-1; D is perhaps TRBD2 (6 bases). CDR3 coding DNA: TGTGCCAGCAGTTACTCGCGGGAATACAATGAGCAGTTCTTC. Translation gives CASSYSREYNEQFF.